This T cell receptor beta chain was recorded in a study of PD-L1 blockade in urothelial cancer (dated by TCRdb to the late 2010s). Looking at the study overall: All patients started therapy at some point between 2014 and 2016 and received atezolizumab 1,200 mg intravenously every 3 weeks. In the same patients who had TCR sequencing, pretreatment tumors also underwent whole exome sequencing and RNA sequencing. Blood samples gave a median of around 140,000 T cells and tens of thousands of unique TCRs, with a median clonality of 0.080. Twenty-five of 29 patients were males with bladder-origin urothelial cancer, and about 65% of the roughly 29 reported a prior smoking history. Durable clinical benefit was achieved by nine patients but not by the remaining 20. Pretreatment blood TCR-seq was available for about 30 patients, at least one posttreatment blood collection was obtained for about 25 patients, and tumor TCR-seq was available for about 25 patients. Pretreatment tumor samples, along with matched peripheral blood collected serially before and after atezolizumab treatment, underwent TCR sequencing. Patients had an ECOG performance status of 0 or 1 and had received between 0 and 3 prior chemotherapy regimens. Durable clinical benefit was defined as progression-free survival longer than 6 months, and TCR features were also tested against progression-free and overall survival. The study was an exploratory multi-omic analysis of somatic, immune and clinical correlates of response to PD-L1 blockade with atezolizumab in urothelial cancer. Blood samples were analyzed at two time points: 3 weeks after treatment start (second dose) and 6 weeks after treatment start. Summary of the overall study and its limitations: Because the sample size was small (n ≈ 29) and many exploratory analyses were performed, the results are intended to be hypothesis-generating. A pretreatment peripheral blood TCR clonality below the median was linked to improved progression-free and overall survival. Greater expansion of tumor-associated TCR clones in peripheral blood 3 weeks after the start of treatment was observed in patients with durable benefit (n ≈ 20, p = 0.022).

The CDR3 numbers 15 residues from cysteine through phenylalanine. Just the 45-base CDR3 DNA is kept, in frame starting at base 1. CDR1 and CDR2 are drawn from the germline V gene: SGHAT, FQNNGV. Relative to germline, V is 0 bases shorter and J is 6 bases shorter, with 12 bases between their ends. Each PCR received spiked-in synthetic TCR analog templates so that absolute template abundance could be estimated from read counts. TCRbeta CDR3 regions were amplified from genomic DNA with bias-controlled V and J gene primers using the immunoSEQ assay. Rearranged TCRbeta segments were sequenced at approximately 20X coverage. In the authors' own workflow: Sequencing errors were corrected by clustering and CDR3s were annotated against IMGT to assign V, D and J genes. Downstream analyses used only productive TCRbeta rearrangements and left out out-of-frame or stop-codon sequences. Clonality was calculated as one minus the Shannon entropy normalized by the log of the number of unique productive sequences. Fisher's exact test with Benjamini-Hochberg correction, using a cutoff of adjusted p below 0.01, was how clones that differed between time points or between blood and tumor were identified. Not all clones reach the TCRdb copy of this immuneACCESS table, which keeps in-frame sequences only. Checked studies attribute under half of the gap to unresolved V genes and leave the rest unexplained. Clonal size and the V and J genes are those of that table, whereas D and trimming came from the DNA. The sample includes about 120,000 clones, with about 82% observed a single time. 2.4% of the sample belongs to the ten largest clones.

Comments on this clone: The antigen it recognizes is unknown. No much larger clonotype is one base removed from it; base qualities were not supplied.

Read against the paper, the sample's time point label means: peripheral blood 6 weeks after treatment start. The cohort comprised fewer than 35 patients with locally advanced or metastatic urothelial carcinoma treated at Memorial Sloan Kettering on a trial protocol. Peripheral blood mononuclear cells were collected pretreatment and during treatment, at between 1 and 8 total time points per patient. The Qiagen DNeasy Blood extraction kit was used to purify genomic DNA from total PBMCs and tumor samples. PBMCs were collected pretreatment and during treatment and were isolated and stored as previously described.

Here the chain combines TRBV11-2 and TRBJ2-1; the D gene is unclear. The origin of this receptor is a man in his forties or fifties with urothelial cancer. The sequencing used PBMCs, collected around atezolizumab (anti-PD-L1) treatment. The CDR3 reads CASSLDQLALNEQFF. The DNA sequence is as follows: TGTGCCAGCAGCTTAGATCAACTCGCGCTCAATGAGCAGTTCTTC.